This TCR beta chain was documented in a study of blood T cell repertoires in COVID-19. Background on the study: Nucleic acid was either cDNA or gDNA, and it came from T cells, B-cell-depleted T cells, or PBMCs.

Original methodology: Quantification of nucleated cells was approximated via reference gene primer amplification. The assay was immunoSEQ multiplex PCR, and TCRdb's table has in-frame clones only and misses some. For V, J and clone size, that table is used; D and trimming come from the DNA. The sample lists roughly 500,000 clones, 88% seen once, with 1.5% to 2% in the top ten. Two consecutive negative NP/OP PCR tests, clearance, or resolved symptoms defined Cohort 3 recovery. Looked up from germline, CDR1 is LGHDT and CDR2 is YNNKEL (reference sequence). The CDR3 sequence is 16 residues long. V shed 1 base, J shed 9 bases, and the junction held 9 bases outside the gene matches.

V gene TRBV3-1 (or the pseudogene TRBV3-2) combines with J gene TRBJ2-1; 10 bases are a match to TRBD2. Sequenced: PBMCs or T cells enriched from blood (not recorded which). This clonotype was obtained from a middle-aged woman who had recovered from COVID-19. The CDR3 sequence is CASSQVLAGVGGEQFF. CDR3 DNA: TGTGCCAGCAGCCAAGTCCTAGCGGGAGTCGGGGGTGAGCAGTTCTTC.